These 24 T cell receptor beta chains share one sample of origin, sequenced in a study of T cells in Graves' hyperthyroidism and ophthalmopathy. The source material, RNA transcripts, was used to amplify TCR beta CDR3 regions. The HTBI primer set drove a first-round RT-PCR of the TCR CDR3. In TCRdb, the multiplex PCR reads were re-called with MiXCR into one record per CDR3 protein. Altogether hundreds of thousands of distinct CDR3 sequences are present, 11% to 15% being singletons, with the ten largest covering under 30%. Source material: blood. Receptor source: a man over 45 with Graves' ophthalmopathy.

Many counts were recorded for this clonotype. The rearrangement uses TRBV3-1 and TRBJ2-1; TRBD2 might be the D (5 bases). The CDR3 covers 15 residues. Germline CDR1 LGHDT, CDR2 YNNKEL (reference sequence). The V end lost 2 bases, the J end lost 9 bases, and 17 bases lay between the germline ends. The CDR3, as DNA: TGTGCCAGCAGCCAATCGGGGAGAATACCCACTGAGCAGTTCTTC. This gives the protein CASSQSGRIPTEQFF.

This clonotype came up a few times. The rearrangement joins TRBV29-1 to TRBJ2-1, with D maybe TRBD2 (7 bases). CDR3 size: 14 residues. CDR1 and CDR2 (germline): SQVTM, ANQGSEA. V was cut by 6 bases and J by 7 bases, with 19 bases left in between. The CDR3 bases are TGCAGCGTAGAAAGGGTGGGAGGGGGTAATGAGCAGTTCTTC. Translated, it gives CSVERVGGGNEQFF.

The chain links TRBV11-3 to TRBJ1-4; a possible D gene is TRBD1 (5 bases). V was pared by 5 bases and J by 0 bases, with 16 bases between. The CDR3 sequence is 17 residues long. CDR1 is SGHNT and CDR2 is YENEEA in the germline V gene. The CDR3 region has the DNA TGTGCCAGCAGCCACCGGGACGAACCTGCAACTAATGAAAAACTGTTTTTT. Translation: CASSHRDEPATNEKLFF. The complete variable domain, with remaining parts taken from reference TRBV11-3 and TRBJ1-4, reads EAGVVQSPRYKIIEKKQPVAFWCNPISGHNTLYWYLQNLGQGPELLIRYENEEAVDDSQLPKDRFSAERLKGVDSTLKIQPAELGDSAVYLCASSHRDEPATNEKLFFGSGTQLSVL.

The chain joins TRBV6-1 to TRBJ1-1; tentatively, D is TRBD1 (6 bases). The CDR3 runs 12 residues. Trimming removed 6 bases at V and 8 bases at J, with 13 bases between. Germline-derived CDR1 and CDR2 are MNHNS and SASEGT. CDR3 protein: CASRRQASEAFF. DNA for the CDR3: TGTGCCAGCAGACGACAGGCTTCAGAAGCTTTCTTT.

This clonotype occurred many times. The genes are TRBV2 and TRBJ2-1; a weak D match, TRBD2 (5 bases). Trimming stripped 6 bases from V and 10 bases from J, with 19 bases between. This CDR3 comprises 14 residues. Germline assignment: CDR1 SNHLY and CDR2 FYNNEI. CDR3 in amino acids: CASRGGSSFQEQFF. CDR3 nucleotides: TGTGCCAGCAGAGGCGGGTCGTCGTTCCAGGAGCAGTTCTTC.

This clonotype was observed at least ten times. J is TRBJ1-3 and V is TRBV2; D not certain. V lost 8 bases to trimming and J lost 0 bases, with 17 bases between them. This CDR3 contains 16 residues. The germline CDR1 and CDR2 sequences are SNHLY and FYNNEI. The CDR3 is CASERRVDTSGNTIYF. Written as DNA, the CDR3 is TGTGCCAGCGAGAGGCGCGTTGACACCTCTGGAAACACCATATATTTT.

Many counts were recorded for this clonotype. The CDR3 DNA is TGTGCCAGCAGCCAAGACGGAGGCTATGGCTACACCTTC. Translation: CASSQDGGYGYTF. The V gene is TRBV3-1, the J gene TRBJ1-2; D remains unclear. Looked up from germline, CDR1 is LGHDT and CDR2 is YNNKEL (reference sequence). The length of the CDR3 is 13 residues. Trimming removed 0 bases from V and 4 bases from J, with 6 bases in between.

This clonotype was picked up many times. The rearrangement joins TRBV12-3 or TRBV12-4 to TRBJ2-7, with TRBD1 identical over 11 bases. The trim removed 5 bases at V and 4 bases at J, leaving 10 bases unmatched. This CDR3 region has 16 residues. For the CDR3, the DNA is TGTGCCAGCAGTCCGCGACGGGGACAGGGGGAATACGAGCAGTACTTC. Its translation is CASSPRRGQGEYEQYF.

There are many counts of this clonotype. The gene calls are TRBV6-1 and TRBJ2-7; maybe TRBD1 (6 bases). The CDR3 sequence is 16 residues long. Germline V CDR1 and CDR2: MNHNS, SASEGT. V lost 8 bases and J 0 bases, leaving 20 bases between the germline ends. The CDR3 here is CASAERNWTDSYEQYF. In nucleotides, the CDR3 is TGTGCCAGCGCTGAGAGGAATTGGACAGACTCCTACGAGCAGTACTTC.

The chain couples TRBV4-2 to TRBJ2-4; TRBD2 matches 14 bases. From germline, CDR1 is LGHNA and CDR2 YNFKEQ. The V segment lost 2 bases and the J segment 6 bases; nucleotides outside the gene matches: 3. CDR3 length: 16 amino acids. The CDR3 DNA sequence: TGTGCCAGCAGCCAAAGACTAGCGGGAGGGGGAAACATTCAGTACTTC. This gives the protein CASSQRLAGGGNIQYF.

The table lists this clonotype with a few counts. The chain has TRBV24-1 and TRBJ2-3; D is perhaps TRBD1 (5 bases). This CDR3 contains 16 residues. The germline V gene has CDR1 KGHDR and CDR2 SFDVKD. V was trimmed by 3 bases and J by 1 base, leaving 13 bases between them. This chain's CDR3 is CATSDIFQGGTDTQYF. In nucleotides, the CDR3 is TGTGCCACCAGTGATATATTTCAAGGGGGCACAGATACGCAGTATTTT.

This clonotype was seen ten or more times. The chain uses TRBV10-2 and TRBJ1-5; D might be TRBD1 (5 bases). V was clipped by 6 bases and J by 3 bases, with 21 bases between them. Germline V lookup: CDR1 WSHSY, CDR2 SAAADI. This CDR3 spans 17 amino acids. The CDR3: CASRGQGAGVDNQPQHF. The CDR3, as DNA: TGCGCCAGCAGGGGGCAAGGGGCCGGGGTGGACAATCAGCCCCAGCATTTT.

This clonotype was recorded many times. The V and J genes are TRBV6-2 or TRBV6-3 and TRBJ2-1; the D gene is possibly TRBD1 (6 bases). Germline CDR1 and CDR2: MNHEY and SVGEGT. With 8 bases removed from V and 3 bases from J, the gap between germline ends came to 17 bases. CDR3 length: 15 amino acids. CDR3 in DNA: TGTGCCAGCGGGGATGGGACACCCGGCTACAATGAGCAGTTCTTC. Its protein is CASGDGTPGYNEQFF.

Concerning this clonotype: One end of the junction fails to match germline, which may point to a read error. CDR3 coding DNA: TGCAGTGCCAGAGATCTTGGTACCGGGGAGCTGTTTTTT. It is translated as CSARDLGTGELFF. This sequence joins TRBV20-1 and TRBJ2-2; the D is unclear. Germline loops: CDR1 DFQATT, CDR2 SNEGSKA (reference sequence). There are 13 residues in the CDR3.

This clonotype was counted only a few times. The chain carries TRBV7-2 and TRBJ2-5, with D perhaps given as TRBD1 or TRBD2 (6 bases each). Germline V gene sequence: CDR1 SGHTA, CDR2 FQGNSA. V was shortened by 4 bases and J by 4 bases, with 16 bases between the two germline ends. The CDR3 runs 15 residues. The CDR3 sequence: CASSYALGGGETQYF. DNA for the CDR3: TGTGCCAGCAGCTACGCCTTAGGAGGGGGAGAGACCCAGTACTTC.

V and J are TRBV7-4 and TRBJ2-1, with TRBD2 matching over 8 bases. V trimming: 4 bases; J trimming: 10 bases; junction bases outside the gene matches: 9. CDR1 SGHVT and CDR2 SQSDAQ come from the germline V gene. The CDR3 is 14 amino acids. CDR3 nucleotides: TGTGCCAGCAGCTCCGGGGGGGGGGGGGGGGAGCAGTTCTTC. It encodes CASSSGGGGGEQFF.

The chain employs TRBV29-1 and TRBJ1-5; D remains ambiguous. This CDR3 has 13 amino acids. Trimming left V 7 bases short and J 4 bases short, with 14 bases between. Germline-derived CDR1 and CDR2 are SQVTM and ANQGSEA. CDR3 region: CSATPGRNQPQHF. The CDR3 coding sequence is TGCAGCGCTACACCGGGAAGAAATCAGCCCCAGCATTTT.

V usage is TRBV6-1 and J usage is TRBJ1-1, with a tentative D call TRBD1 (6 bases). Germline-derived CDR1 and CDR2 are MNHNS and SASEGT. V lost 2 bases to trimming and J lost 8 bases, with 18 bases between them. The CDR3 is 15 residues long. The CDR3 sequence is CASSEHSGANLEAFF. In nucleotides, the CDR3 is TGTGCCAGCAGTGAACATTCGGGGGCTAACTTAGAAGCTTTCTTT.

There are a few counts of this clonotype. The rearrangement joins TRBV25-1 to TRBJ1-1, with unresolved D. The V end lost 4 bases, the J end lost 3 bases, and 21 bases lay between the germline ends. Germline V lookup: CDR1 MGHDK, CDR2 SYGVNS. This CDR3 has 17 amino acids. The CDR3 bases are TGTGCCAGCAGTGTGGGCAAAGGACGGGCGCAGGACACTGAAGCTTTCTTT. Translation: CASSVGKGRAQDTEAFF.

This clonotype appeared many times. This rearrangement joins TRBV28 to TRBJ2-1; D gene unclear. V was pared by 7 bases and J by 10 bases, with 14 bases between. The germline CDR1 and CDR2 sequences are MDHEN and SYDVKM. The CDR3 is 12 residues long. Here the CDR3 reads CASNLIGDEQFF. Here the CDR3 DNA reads TGTGCCAGCAACTTGATTGGAGACGAGCAGTTCTTC.

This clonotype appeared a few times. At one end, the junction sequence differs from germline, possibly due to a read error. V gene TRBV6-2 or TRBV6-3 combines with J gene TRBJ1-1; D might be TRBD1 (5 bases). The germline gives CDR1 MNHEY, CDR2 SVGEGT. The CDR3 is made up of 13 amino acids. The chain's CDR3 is CASSYRQTTETFF. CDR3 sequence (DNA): TGTGCCAGCAGTTACAGACAGACCACTGAAACTTTCTTT.

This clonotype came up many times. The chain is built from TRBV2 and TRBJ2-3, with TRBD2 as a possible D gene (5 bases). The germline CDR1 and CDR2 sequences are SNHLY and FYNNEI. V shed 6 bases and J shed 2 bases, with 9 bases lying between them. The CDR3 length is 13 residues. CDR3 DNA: TGTGCCAGCAGGCGAGGACTCACAGATACGCAGTATTTT. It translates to CASRRGLTDTQYF.

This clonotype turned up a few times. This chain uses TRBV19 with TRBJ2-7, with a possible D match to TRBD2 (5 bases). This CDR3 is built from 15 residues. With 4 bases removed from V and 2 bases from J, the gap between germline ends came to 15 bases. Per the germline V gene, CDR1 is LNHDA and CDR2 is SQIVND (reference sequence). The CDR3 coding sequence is TGTGCCAGTAGTAAGGCGATTAGCGCGACCTACGAGCAGTACTTC. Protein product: CASSKAISATYEQYF.

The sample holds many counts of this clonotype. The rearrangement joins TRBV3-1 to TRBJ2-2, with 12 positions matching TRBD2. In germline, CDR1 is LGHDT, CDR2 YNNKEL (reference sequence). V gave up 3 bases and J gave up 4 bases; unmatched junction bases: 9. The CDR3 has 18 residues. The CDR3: CASSHRGGLAGITGELFF. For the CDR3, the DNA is TGTGCCAGCAGCCATAGAGGGGGACTAGCGGGTATCACCGGGGAGCTGTTTTTT.